This TCR beta chain stems from a study of Tregs in tolerant kidney transplant recipients. On the study more broadly: Mixed chimerism was transient after nonmyeloablative marrow transplants from related graft donors.

Regarding this clone: Its target is not known.

General study points: Findings come from small patient numbers and require larger validation.

The CDR3 has 17 residues. The V gene's germline CDR1 is GTSNPN and CDR2 SVGIG (reference sequence). The trim removed 1 base at V and 4 bases at J, leaving 10 bases unmatched. Sequenced by immunoSEQ multiplex PCR; TCRdb stores in-frame clones only, minus some. This sample carries over 50,000 clones, 70% to 90% of them seen once, and the ten largest clones take around 1.9%. V usage is TRBV30 and J usage is TRBJ2-7; 13 nucleotides agree with TRBD2. This TCR derives from a human donor who received a combined kidney and bone marrow transplant. The source material was Tregs from blood, sampled before the transplant. This CDR3 reads CAWSGHTSGRGYYEQYF. In nucleotides, the CDR3 is TGTGCCTGGAGTGGACACACTAGCGGGAGGGGGTATTACGAGCAGTACTTC. Using reference TRBV30 and TRBJ2-7 for the parts outside the CDR3, the full variable domain is SQTIHQWPATLVQPVGSPLSLECTVEGTSNPNLYWYRQAAGRGLQLLFYSVGIGQISSEVPQNLSASRPQDRQFILSSKKLLLSDSGFYLCAWSGHTSGRGYYEQYFGPGTRLTVT.